A single TCR beta chain is shown here with its context. This entry belongs to a study of blood T cell repertoires in COVID-19. Study context: COVID-19 samples collected from the United States, Italy and Spain covered acute and convalescent phases. T cells, B-cell-depleted T cells, or PBMCs supplied cDNA or gDNA.

Germline V gives CDR1 SGHAT, CDR2 FQNNGV. The V and J ends lost 5 bases and 6 bases respectively, with 8 bases between them. The CDR3 loop spans 12 amino acids. In the original processing: Using reference gene primer amplification, nucleated cell counts were estimated. Profiling relied on immunoSEQ multiplex PCR, and the TCRdb table lists in-frame clones only, not all of them. The V and J calls and clone size were taken over from that table, and D and trimming were inferred from the DNA. The sample holds some 170,000 clones, about 75% seen once. The V gene is TRBV11-2, the J gene TRBJ2-1; possibly TRBD2 for D (5 bases). The receptor was isolated from a woman between 65 and 79 years old with acute or convalescent COVID-19. The sample consisted of peripheral blood. This chain's CDR3 is CASSPSGNEQFF. The DNA of the CDR3 is TGTGCCAGCAGCCCGAGCGGCAATGAGCAGTTCTTC. The full variable domain, completed using reference TRBV11-2 and TRBJ2-1, is EAGVAQSPRYKIIEKRQSVAFWCNPISGHATLYWYQQILGQGPKLLIQFQNNGVVDDSQLPKDRFSAERLKGVDSTLKIQPAKLEDSAVYLCASSPSGNEQFFGPGTRLTVL.